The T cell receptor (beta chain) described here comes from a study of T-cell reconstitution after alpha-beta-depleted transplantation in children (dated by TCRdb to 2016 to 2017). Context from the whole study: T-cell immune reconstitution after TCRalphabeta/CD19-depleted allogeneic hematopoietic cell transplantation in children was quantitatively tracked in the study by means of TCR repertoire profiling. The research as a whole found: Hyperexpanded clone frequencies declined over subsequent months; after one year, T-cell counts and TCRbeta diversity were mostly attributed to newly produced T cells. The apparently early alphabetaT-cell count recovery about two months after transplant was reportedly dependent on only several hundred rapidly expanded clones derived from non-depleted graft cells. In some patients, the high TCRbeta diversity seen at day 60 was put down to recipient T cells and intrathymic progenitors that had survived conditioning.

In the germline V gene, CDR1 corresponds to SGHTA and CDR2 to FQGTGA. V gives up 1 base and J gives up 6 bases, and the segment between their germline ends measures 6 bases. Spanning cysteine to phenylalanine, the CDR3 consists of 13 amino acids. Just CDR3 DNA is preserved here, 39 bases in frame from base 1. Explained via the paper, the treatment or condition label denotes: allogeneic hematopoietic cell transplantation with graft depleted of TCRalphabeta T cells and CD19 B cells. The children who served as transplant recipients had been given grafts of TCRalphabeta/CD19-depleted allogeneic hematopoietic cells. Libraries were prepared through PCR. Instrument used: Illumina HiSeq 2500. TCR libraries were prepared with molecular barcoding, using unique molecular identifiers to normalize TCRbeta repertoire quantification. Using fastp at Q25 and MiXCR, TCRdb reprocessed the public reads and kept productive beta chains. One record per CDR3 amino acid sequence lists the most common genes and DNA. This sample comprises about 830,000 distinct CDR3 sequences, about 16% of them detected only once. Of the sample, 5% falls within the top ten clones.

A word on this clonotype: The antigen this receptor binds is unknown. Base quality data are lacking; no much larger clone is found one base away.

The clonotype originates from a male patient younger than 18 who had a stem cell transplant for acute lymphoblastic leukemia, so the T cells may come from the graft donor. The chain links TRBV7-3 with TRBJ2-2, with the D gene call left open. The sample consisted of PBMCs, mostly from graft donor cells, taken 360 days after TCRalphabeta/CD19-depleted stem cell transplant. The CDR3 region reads CASSLMAAGELFF. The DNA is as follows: TGTGCCAGCAGCTTAATGGCAGCCGGGGAGCTGTTTTTT.